Following are 2 T cell receptor beta chains from one sample sequenced in a study of cytomegalovirus exposure and HLA in healthy donors. A multiplex PCR was run with 60 Vbeta primers and 13 Jbeta primers. The table came from immunoSEQ multiplex PCR; TCRdb's copy has only in-frame clones and leaves some out. The data hold about 270,000 clones, with more than 80% observed a single time. The sequenced material came from PBMCs. Receptors were obtained from a man aged 35-49 years in good health and CMV-seropositive.

The V gene is TRBV7-2, the J gene TRBJ2-3; 7 positions agree with TRBD2. Trimming removed 5 bases from V and 2 bases from J; junction bases left unmatched: 7. The CDR3 is made up of 15 amino acids. CDR1 and CDR2 (germline): SGHTA, FQGNSA. CDR3 sequence: CASSLPLAVTDTQYF. Here the CDR3 DNA reads TGTGCCAGCAGCCTCCCCCTAGCGGTCACAGATACGCAGTATTTT.

The rearrangement uses TRBV19 and TRBJ2-1; perhaps TRBD2 as D (6 bases). CDR3 length: 12 residues. Trimming cost V 3 bases and J 9 bases, with 9 bases left between them. Germline CDR1 is LNHDA and CDR2 is SQIVND (reference sequence). CDR3 in amino acids: CASSMRGTEQFF. CDR3 in DNA: TGTGCCAGTAGTATGCGGGGAACTGAGCAGTTCTTC.